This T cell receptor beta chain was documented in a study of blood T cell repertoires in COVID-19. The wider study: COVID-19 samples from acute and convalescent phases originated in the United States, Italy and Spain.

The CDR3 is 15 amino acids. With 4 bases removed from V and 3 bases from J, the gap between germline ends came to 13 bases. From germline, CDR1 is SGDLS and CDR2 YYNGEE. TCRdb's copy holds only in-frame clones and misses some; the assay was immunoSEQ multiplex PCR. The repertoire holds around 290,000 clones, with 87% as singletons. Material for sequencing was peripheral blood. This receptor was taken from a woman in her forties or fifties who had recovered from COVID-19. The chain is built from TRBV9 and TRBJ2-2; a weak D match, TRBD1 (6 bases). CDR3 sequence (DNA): TGTGCCAGCAGCTCGGGGACAAGTCACACCGGGGAGCTGTTTTTT. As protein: CASSSGTSHTGELFF.